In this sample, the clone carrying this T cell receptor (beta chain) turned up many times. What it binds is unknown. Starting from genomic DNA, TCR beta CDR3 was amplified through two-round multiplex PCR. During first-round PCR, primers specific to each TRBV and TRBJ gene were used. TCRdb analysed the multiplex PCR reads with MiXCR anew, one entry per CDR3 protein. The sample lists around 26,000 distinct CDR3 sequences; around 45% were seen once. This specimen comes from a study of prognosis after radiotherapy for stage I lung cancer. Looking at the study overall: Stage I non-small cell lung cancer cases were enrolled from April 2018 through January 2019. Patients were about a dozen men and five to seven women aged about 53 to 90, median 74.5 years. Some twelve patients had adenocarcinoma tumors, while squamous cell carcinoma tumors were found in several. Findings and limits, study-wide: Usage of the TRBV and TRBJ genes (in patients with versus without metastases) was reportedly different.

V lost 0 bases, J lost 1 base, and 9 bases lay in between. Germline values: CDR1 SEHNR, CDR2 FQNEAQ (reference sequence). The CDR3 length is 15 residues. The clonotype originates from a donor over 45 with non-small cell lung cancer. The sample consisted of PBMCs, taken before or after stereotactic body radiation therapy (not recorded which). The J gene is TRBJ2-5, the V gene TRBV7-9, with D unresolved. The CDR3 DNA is TGTGCCAGCAGCTTAGCAGTACTACCCCAAGAGACCCAGTACTTC. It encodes CASSLAVLPQETQYF.